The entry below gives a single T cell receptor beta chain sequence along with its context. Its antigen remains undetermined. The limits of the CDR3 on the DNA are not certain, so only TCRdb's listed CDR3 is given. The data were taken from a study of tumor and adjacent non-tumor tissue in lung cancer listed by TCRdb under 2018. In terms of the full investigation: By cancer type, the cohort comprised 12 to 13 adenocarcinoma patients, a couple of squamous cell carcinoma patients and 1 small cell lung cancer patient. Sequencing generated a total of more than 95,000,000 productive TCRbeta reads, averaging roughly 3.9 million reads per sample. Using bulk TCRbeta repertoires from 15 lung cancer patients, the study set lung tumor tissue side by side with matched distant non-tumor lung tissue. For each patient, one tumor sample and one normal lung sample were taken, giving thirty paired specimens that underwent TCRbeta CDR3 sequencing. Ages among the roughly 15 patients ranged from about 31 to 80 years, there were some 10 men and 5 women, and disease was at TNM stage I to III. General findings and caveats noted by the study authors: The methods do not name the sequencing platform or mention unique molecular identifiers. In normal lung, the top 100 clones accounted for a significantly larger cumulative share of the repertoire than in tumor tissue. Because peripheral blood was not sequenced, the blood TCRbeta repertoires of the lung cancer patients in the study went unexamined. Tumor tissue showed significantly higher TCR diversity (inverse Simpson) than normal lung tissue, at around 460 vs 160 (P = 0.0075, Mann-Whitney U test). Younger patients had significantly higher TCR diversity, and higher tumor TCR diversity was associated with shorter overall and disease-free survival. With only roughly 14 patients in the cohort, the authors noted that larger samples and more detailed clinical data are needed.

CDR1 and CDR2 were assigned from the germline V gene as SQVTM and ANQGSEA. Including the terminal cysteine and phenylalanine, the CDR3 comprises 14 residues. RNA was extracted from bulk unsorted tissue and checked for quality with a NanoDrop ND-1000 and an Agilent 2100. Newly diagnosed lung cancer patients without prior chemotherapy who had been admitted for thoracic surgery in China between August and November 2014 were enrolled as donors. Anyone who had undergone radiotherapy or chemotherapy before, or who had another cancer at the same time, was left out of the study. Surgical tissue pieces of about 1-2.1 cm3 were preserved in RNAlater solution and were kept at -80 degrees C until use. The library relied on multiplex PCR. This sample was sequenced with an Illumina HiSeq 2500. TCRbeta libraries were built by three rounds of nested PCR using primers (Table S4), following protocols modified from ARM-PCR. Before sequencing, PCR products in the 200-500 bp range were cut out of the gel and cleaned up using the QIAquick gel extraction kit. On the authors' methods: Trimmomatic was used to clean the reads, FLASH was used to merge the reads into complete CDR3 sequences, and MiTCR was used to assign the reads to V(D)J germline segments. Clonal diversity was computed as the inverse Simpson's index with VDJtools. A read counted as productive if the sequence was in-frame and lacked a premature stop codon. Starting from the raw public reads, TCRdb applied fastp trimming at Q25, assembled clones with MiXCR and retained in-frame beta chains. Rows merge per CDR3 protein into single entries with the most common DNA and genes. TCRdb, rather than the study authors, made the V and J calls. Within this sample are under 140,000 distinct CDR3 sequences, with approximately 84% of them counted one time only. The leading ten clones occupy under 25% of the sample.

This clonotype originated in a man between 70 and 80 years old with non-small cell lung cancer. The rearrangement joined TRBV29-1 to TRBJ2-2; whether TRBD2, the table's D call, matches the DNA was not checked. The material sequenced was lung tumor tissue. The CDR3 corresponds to CSPDVAGGTGEPFF.